Listed here is a single TCR beta chain. As yet, its antigen is unknown. Healthy HIV-negative adults without recent acute infections or vaccinations served as donors. These data come from a study of shared clonotypes between healthy human individuals. Method: immunoSEQ multiplex PCR; TCRdb's copy keeps in-frame clones and lacks some. The table lists fewer than 650,000 clones, approximately 80% of them singletons, with 10% to 15% in the top ten. V lost 4 bases, J lost 6 bases, and 7 bases stayed unmatched. CDR3 length equals 14 residues. The germline gives CDR1 SGDLS, CDR2 YYNGEE. Overall study findings and caveats: An anticipated effect of sequencing depth on clonotype sharing among donors was recognized. Only blood underwent sampling, and tissue repertoires likely differ.

Source material: PBMCs. This TCR was recovered from a woman in her 40s in good health. Some clones in this sample may be carry-over from other donors' samples. This chain uses TRBV9 with TRBJ1-1, with 9 bases fitting TRBD1. CDR3 amino acids: CASSPTQGASEAFF. The CDR3 DNA reads as TGTGCCAGCAGCCCCACACAGGGGGCATCTGAAGCTTTCTTT.